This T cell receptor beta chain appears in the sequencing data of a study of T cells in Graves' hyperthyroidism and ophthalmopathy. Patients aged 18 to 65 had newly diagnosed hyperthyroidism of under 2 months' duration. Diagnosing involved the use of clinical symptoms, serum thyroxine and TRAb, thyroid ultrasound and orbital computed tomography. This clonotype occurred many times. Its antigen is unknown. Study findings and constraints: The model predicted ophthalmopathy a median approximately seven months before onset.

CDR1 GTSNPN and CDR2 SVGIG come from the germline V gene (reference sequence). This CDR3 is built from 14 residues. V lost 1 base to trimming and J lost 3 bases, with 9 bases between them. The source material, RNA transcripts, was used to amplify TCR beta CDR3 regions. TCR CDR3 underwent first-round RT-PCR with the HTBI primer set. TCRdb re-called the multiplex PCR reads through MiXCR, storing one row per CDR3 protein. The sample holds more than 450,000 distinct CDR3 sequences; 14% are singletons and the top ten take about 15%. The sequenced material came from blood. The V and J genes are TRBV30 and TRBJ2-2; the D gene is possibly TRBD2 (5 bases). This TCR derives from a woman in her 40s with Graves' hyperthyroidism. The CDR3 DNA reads TGTGCCTGGAGTGCCGGCGGGTACACCGGGGAGCTGTTTTTT. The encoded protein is CAWSAGGYTGELFF.